This T cell receptor beta chain was found in a study of blood T cell repertoires in COVID-19. This table comes from immunoSEQ multiplex PCR, and its TCRdb copy is limited to in-frame clones, with some not included. In the table there are almost 250,000 clones, roughly 89% of which are singletons. The study drew participants aged about 18 to 89 years from 20 to 30 US areas. Recovery meant two consecutive negative NP/OP PCR tests, professional clearance, or resolved symptoms. Sequencing input: PBMCs or T cells enriched from blood (not recorded which). The source of this sequence is a woman aged 25 to 39 who had recovered from COVID-19.

CDR3 DNA: TGTGCCAGCAGCCCCCCTACTAAGGTTGGAGCTTTCTTT. Amino acids: CASSPPTKVGAFF. V usage is TRBV9 and J usage is TRBJ1-1; D is unresolved. The V end was cut by 4 bases, the J end by 10 bases, with 17 bases between. The CDR3 runs 13 residues. The germline V gene encodes CDR1 SGDLS and CDR2 YYNGEE.